These 9 T cell receptor beta chains came from one sample sequenced in a study of PD-L1 blockade in urothelial cancer. TCRdb keeps only in-frame clones here, not all; method: immunoSEQ multiplex PCR. The sample lists 90,000 to 100,000 clones; about 90% were seen once. Time point noted: pretreatment peripheral blood. The sample here was PBMCs, taken around atezolizumab (anti-PD-L1) treatment. These receptor sequences come from a man between 60 and 75 years old with urothelial cancer.

This clone appeared once. The chain is built from TRBV5-1 and TRBJ2-5; no definite D call. Germline V CDR1 and CDR2: SGHRS, YFSETQ. Trimming stripped 3 bases from V and 2 bases from J, with 17 bases between. The CDR3 runs 16 residues. The CDR3 DNA is TGCGCCAGCAGCTCAAACCCAGACACGGCTCAAGAGACCCAGTACTTC. As protein: CASSSNPDTAQETQYF. Full variable domain (remainder filled in from reference TRBV5-1 and TRBJ2-5): KAGVTQTPRYLIKTRGQQVTLSCSPISGHRSVSWYQQTPGQGLQFLFEYFSETQRNKGNFPGRFSGRQFSNSRSEMNVSTLELGDSALYLCASSSNPDTAQETQYFGPGTRLLVL.

V usage is TRBV15 and J usage is TRBJ1-1; D unclear. This CDR3 is built from 13 residues. The V gene lost 0 bases and the J gene lost 10 bases, with 12 bases spanning the gap. CDR1 and CDR2 (germline): LNHNV, YYDKDF (reference sequence). Here the CDR3 DNA reads TGTGCCACCAGCAGAGATATTAGGGAGTCAGCTTTCTTT. Translation gives CATSRDIRESAFF.

This chain links TRBV11-2 with TRBJ2-3, with TRBD2 matching 9 bases. J lost 1 base, V lost 5 bases, and 4 bases had no gene match. Germline CDR1 is SGHAT and CDR2 is FQNNGV. The CDR3 runs to 15 residues. The CDR3 loop is CASSRWTSGTDTQYF. CDR3 sequence (DNA): TGTGCCAGCAGCCGATGGACTAGCGGCACAGATACGCAGTATTTT.

The rearrangement uses TRBV6-5 and TRBJ1-4, with a tentative D call TRBD1 (5 bases). There are 15 residues in the CDR3. V shed 5 bases and J shed 5 bases, with 15 bases lying between them. The germline CDR1 and CDR2 sequences are MNHEY and SVGAGI. CDR3 sequence (DNA): TGTGCCAGCAGTCCCGACAGTTATCCGAATGAAAAACTGTTTTTT. It specifies CASSPDSYPNEKLFF.

The chain recombines TRBV5-1 with TRBJ2-3; possibly TRBD2 for D (7 bases). There are 14 residues in the CDR3. Trimming took off 5 bases at V and 2 bases at J, with 12 bases between the two ends. Per the germline V gene, CDR1 is SGHRS and CDR2 is YFSETQ. CDR3 nucleotides: TGCGCCAGCAGGGGGGGGCGGACCACAGATACGCAGTATTTT. It translates to CASRGGRTTDTQYF.

The V and J genes are TRBV28 and TRBJ2-7, with 8 nucleotides matching TRBD1. V was clipped by 7 bases and J by 5 bases; unmatched bases: 10. The germline V gene has CDR1 MDHEN and CDR2 SYDVKM. The CDR3 is 14 amino acids. This chain's CDR3 is CASNAQGAPDEQYF. The CDR3 DNA is TGTGCCAGCAACGCTCAGGGGGCGCCGGACGAGCAGTACTTC.

The sample holds one count of this clone. This chain joins TRBV12-2 and TRBJ1-2; the table calls TRBD1, which could not be checked here. TRBV12-2 is a listed pseudogene. CDR3 length: 18 amino acids. This CDR3 is CASRLAGAGASLSYGYTF. As DNA, the CDR3 is TGTGCAAGTCGCTTAGCCGGGGCAGGGGCTTCCCTCAGCTATGGCTACACCTTC.

This clone turned up a few times. This sequence joins TRBV4-3 and TRBJ2-7, with 9 bases that match TRBD1. CDR1 and CDR2 from the germline V gene are LGHNA and YSLEER. The CDR3 has 17 residues. V lost 0 bases, J lost 5 bases, and 11 bases stayed unmatched. The CDR3 sequence is CASSQELPGTGFDEQYF. In nucleotides, the CDR3 is TGCGCCAGCAGCCAAGAGCTTCCCGGGACAGGGTTCGACGAGCAGTACTTC.

V is TRBV5-1 and J is TRBJ2-1; the match to TRBD2 covers 14 bases. CDR1 and CDR2 from the germline V gene are SGHRS and YFSETQ. V shed 7 bases and J 4 bases; nucleotides not matched to a gene: 7. The CDR3 runs 16 residues. CDR3 sequence (DNA): TGCGCCAGCGCGGCCGGGACTAGCGGGGGATACAATGAGCAGTTCTTC. As protein: CASAAGTSGGYNEQFF.